This passage covers 8 T cell receptor beta chains from one sample sequenced in a study of cytomegalovirus exposure and HLA in healthy donors. Primers for the PCR totalled 60 Vbeta and 13 Jbeta. Generated by immunoSEQ multiplex PCR, the TCRdb table keeps only in-frame clones and is missing some. Here the sample spans some 200,000 clones, around 79% being singletons. The sample comprised PBMCs. Receptors were obtained from a girl aged 2 to 9 in good health and CMV-seronegative.

This clone was seen just once. V gene TRBV5-5 combines with J gene TRBJ2-7, with 8 bases lining up with TRBD1. The V gene end was trimmed by 4 bases and the J gene end by 6 bases; junction bases not matched to a gene: 3. Germline V CDR1 and CDR2: SGHKS, YYEKEE (reference sequence). There are 12 residues in the CDR3. The CDR3 bases are TGTGCCAGCAGCCGTGACAGGGGCGAGCAGTACTTC. It translates to CASSRDRGEQYF. Looking up the rest from reference TRBV5-5 and TRBJ2-7 gives the full variable domain: DAGVTQSPTHLIKTRGQQVTLRCSPISGHKSVSWYQQVLGQGPQFIFQYYEKEERGRGNFPDRFSARQFPNYSSELNVNALLLGDSALYLCASSRDRGEQYFGPGTRLTVT.

The chain is built from TRBV30 and TRBJ2-7; 10 bases map to TRBD2. V lost 3 bases, J lost 6 bases, and 5 bases stayed unmatched. The CDR3 contains 13 residues. Germline V CDR1 and CDR2: GTSNPN, SVGIG (reference sequence). CDR3 in amino acids: CAWSASGSSEQYF. The CDR3 DNA sequence: TGTGCCTGGAGCGCTAGCGGGAGTTCCGAGCAGTACTTC.

This chain uses TRBV15 with TRBJ2-1; 8 nucleotides match TRBD2. The trim removed 0 bases at V and 7 bases at J, leaving 8 bases unmatched. The germline V gene has CDR1 LNHNV and CDR2 YYDKDF (reference sequence). CDR3 length: 16 residues. The CDR3 loop is CATSRDGAGVRNEQFF. The CDR3 DNA sequence: TGTGCCACCAGCAGAGATGGAGCGGGAGTTCGAAATGAGCAGTTCTTC.

The V and J genes are TRBV10-3 and TRBJ1-2; D gene ambiguous. Germline CDR1 is ENHRY and CDR2 is SYGVKD. This CDR3 has 13 amino acids. The V end was cut by 5 bases, the J end by 8 bases, with 15 bases between. The DNA of the CDR3 is TGTGCCATCAGTCCAGAATACTACGGGGGCTACACCTTC. Its translation: CAISPEYYGGYTF.

This clone was seen a single time. The V gene is TRBV19, the J gene TRBJ1-6; no reliable D call. Trimming shortened V by 7 bases and J by 8 bases, and 18 bases separated the two germline ends. The V gene's germline CDR1 is LNHDA and CDR2 SQIVND (reference sequence). This CDR3 has 15 amino acids. CDR3 in amino acids: CASMGSARTYSPLHF. CDR3 sequence (DNA): TGTGCCAGTATGGGGTCAGCTAGGACTTATTCACCCCTCCACTTT.

This clone is a singleton in its sample. The chain has TRBV5-6 and TRBJ1-2; tentative D call: TRBD1 (5 bases). There are 14 residues in the CDR3. Deletions cut 2 bases from V and 4 bases from J, with 12 bases between. Germline-derived CDR1 and CDR2 are SGHDT and YYEEEE. CDR3: CASSLRGTGYGYTF. The CDR3 nucleotides read TGTGCCAGCAGCTTACGGGGGACGGGCTATGGCTACACCTTC. The full variable domain, its missing parts supplied by reference TRBV5-6 and TRBJ1-2, is DAGVTQSPTHLIKTRGQQVTLRCSPKSGHDTVSWYQQALGQGPQFIFQYYEEEERQRGNFPDRFSGHQFPNYSSELNVNALLLGDSALYLCASSLRGTGYGYTFGSGTRLTVV.

The rearrangement uses TRBV19 and TRBJ1-2, with D maybe TRBD1 (6 bases). Trimming took 7 bases from V and 2 from J, leaving 20 bases between them. Germline V lookup: CDR1 LNHDA, CDR2 SQIVND (reference sequence). The CDR3 covers 16 residues. DNA for the CDR3: TGTGCCAGTACTCGGGCAGGGGTTCCCAACAACTATGGCTACACCTTC. Translated: CASTRAGVPNNYGYTF. Based on the CDR3 plus reference TRBV19 and TRBJ1-2, the full variable domain is DGGITQSPKYLFRKEGQNVTLSCEQNLNHDAMYWYRQDPGQGLRLIYYSQIVNDFQKGDIAEGYSVSREKKESFPLTVTSAQKNPTAFYLCASTRAGVPNNYGYTFGSGTRLTVV.

The chain uses TRBV6-6 and TRBJ2-7; perhaps TRBD2 as D (5 bases). The CDR3 consists of 15 residues. V was pared by 5 bases and J by 7 bases, with 21 bases between. The germline CDR1 and CDR2 sequences are MNHNY and SVGAGI (reference sequence). This chain's CDR3 is CASSGGWQAAWEQYF. The CDR3, as DNA: TGTGCCAGCAGTGGCGGGTGGCAGGCTGCTTGGGAGCAGTACTTC.